This passage covers 18 T cell receptor beta chains from one sample sequenced in a study of spatial heterogeneity in lung cancer. The antigens these receptors bind are not known. Study findings and constraints: It was found that expanded intratumoral alpha and beta TCR counts tracked tumor mutation counts.

Noted time point: sample taken at primary tumor resection. From the 5' RACE reads, TCRdb called clonotypes with MiXCR, one entry per CDR3 protein. The sample contains 20,000 to 25,000 distinct CDR3 sequences, under 3.5% of which appear only once. Sequenced here: lung tumor tissue, sampled at surgery. The receptors were gathered from a male donor with early-stage non-small cell lung cancer.

This clonotype was counted at least ten times. The CDR3 here is CASSGGTSHSSYNSPLHF. CDR3 in DNA: TGTGCCAGCAGTGGGGGGACATCCCATAGCTCCTATAATTCACCCCTCCACTTT. This sequence joins TRBV6-5 and TRBJ1-6, with a tentative D call TRBD1 (6 bases). Looked up from germline, CDR1 is MNHEY and CDR2 is SVGAGI. With 5 bases removed from V and 0 bases from J, the gap between germline ends came to 17 bases. CDR3 length: 18 residues.

The sample holds many counts of this clonotype. The J gene is TRBJ1-6, the V gene TRBV28; D not certain. The V end lost 8 bases, the J end lost 10 bases, and 21 bases lay between the germline ends. Germline CDR1 reads MDHEN; CDR2 reads SYDVKM. The CDR3 extends over 15 amino acids. The CDR3 loop reads CASSASPDPGSPLHF. The CDR3 region has the DNA TGTGCCAGCTCGGCTTCGCCGGACCCGGGATCACCCCTCCACTTT.

This clonotype was seen ten or more times. The chain uses TRBV12-3 or TRBV12-4 and TRBJ1-2; 7 bases line up with TRBD1. This CDR3 is 15 amino acids long. The V and J ends lost 5 bases and 3 bases, in that order; junction bases with no gene match: 9. CDR3 nucleotides: TGTGCCAGCAGTCCCACGGTAGGGACAGACTATGGCTACACCTTC. Its translation: CASSPTVGTDYGYTF.

This clonotype has ten or more counts. The V and J genes are TRBV12-3 or TRBV12-4 and TRBJ2-1; 12 bases are a match to TRBD1. The V and J ends lost 1 base and 6 bases, in that order; junction bases with no gene match: 13. There are 19 residues in the CDR3. CDR3 loop: CASSLGSGVGQGAANEQFF. The CDR3 region has the DNA TGTGCCAGCAGTTTAGGTTCCGGTGTGGGACAGGGGGCTGCCAATGAGCAGTTCTTC.

This clonotype was counted ten times or more. CDR3 bases: TGCAGTGCTTTAGATGGCGGGGGGGAAGGATCACCCCTCCACTTT. It codes for CSALDGGGEGSPLHF. The rearrangement uses TRBV20-1 and TRBJ1-6, with D possibly TRBD1 on 5 matching bases. Trimming took 5 bases from V and 10 from J, leaving 21 bases between them. CDR3 length: 15 amino acids. CDR1 is DFQATT, CDR2 SNEGSKA, per germline (reference sequence).

There are many counts of this clonotype. The genes are TRBV5-1 and TRBJ1-4, with D perhaps TRBD1 (5 bases). CDR3 length equals 14 residues. Deletions cut 4 bases from V and 3 bases from J, with 10 bases between. Germline CDR1 and CDR2: SGHRS and YFSETQ. The CDR3 sequence: CASSKGQANEKLFF. CDR3 nucleotides: TGCGCCAGCAGCAAAGGACAAGCTAATGAAAAACTGTTTTTT. Full variable domain (missing parts from reference TRBV5-1 and TRBJ1-4): KAGVTQTPRYLIKTRGQQVTLSCSPISGHRSVSWYQQTPGQGLQFLFEYFSETQRNKGNFPGRFSGRQFSNSRSEMNVSTLELGDSALYLCASSKGQANEKLFFGSGTQLSVL.

This clonotype was seen ten or more times. This chain links TRBV13 with TRBJ2-7; 8 bases are shared with TRBD1. With V trimmed by 0 bases and J by 5 bases, 3 bases remained unmatched. Germline V gene lookup returns CDR1 PRHDT and CDR2 FYEKMQ (reference sequence). There are 14 residues in the CDR3. CDR3 DNA: TGTGCCAGCAGCTTAGGACAGGGGGTCCACGAGCAGTACTTC. The encoded protein is CASSLGQGVHEQYF.

By share of the sample, this clonotype is medium-sized. This sequence joins TRBV29-1 and TRBJ2-2; possibly TRBD1 for D (5 bases). Germline CDR1 reads SQVTM; CDR2 reads ANQGSEA. Trimming stripped 4 bases from V and 2 bases from J, with 8 bases between. The CDR3 covers 13 residues. The DNA of the CDR3 is TGCAGCGTTGCTTGGACAAACACCGGGGAGCTGTTTTTT. This codes for CSVAWTNTGELFF.

This clonotype was observed many times. The chain combines TRBV6-5 with TRBJ2-1; maybe TRBD2 (6 bases). V dropped 5 bases and J dropped 8 bases, with 19 bases sitting between them. This CDR3 spans 15 amino acids. CDR1 MNHEY and CDR2 SVGAGI come from the germline V gene. The CDR3 reads CASSNTLWEAYEQFF. CDR3 nucleotides: TGTGCCAGCAGTAACACCCTGTGGGAGGCCTATGAGCAGTTCTTC.

There are many counts of this clonotype. This chain connects TRBV5-1 to TRBJ2-7; TRBD1 aligns across 7 bases. CDR1 and CDR2 from the germline V gene are SGHRS and YFSETQ. J was trimmed by 4 bases and V by 1 base; bases with no gene match: 5. This CDR3 spans 14 amino acids. The DNA for the CDR3 is TGCGCCAGCAGCTTGTCCGGGACAGCATACGAGCAGTACTTC. The encoded protein is CASSLSGTAYEQYF.

This clonotype was seen repeatedly, ten times or more. The V gene is TRBV6-5, the J gene TRBJ2-2; no clear D. From germline, CDR1 is MNHEY and CDR2 SVGAGI. This CDR3 region has 12 residues. V lost 6 bases, J lost 6 bases, and 8 bases lay in between. CDR3 sequence: CASSRPAGELFF. CDR3 nucleotide sequence: TGTGCCAGCAGCCGCCCCGCCGGGGAGCTGTTTTTT.

This clonotype was detected many times. This chain connects TRBV7-9 to TRBJ1-1; D not certain. Per germline, CDR1 SEHNR and CDR2 FQNEAQ (reference sequence). The CDR3 consists of 11 residues. Between the trimmed V and J ends, which lost 5 bases and 2 bases, there was a span of 3 bases. The CDR3 DNA is TGTGCCAGCAGCATAAACACTGAAGCTTTCTTT. This translates into CASSINTEAFF.

The sample holds many counts of this clonotype. J is TRBJ2-1 and V is TRBV11-3, with TRBD2 identical over 11 bases. From germline, CDR1 is SGHNT and CDR2 YENEEA. With V trimmed by 4 bases and J by 3 bases, 2 bases remained unmatched. The CDR3 contains 15 residues. CDR3 sequence reads: CASSSGTSGYNEQFF. CDR3 in DNA: TGTGCCAGCAGCTCCGGGACTAGCGGCTACAATGAGCAGTTCTTC.

This clonotype was seen many times. The chain couples TRBV14 to TRBJ1-3; the D is unclear. The germline V gene encodes CDR1 SGHDN and CDR2 FVKESK. The CDR3 is 14 amino acids. The germline V and J ends were trimmed by 1 base and 2 bases, with 6 bases remaining between them. CDR3: CASSQAKAGNTIYF. Here the CDR3 DNA reads TGTGCCAGCAGCCAAGCAAAGGCTGGAAACACCATATATTTT.

In this sample, this clonotype turned up many times. The rearrangement joins TRBV2 to TRBJ2-6; D gene ambiguous. CDR1 is SNHLY and CDR2 is FYNNEI in the germline V gene. Trimming pared 8 bases from V and 0 bases from J, leaving 5 bases between. CDR3 length equals 13 residues. The CDR3 loop is CASHSSGANVLTF. The CDR3 nucleotides read TGTGCCAGCCACAGCTCTGGGGCCAACGTCCTGACTTTC.

This clonotype was seen many times. The chain recombines TRBV4-1 with TRBJ2-5, with D unresolved. The germline gives CDR1 MGHRA, CDR2 YSYEKL. The length of the CDR3 is 15 residues. Trimming cost V 0 bases and J 1 base, with 9 bases left between them. This chain's CDR3 is CASSQEGDFQETQYF. DNA for the CDR3: TGCGCCAGCAGCCAAGAAGGAGACTTCCAAGAGACCCAGTACTTC.

This clonotype was seen repeatedly, ten times or more. This chain links TRBV7-8 with TRBJ2-7; D is ambiguous. The germline CDR1 and CDR2 sequences are SGHVS and FQNEAQ. V lost 1 base and J lost 7, with 8 bases in between. This CDR3 has 12 residues. The CDR3 DNA follows: TGTGCCAGCAGCTTAGTAGATACGGAGCAGTACTTC. This encodes CASSLVDTEQYF. The entire variable domain, with the rest obtained from reference TRBV7-8 and TRBJ2-7, is as follows: GAGVSQSPRYKVAKRGQDVALRCDPISGHVSLFWYQQALGQGPEFLTYFQNEAQLDKSGLPSDRFFAERPEGSVSTLKIQRTQQEDSAVYLCASSLVDTEQYFGPGTRLTVT.

This clonotype showed up many times. The chain combines TRBV30 with TRBJ2-7; no clear D. The CDR3 sequence is 12 residues long. The ends were cut back, 6 bases at V and 0 bases at J, with 9 bases in the middle. Germline V lookup: CDR1 GTSNPN, CDR2 SVGIG (reference sequence). The CDR3: CACKRPSYEQYF. The CDR3 DNA reads as TGTGCCTGCAAGCGCCCCTCCTACGAGCAGTACTTC. Looking up the rest from reference TRBV30 and TRBJ2-7 gives the full variable domain: SQTIHQWPATLVQPVGSPLSLECTVEGTSNPNLYWYRQAAGRGLQLLFYSVGIGQISSEVPQNLSASRPQDRQFILSSKKLLLSDSGFYLCACKRPSYEQYFGPGTRLTVT.